What follows is one TCR beta chain and its context. Its specificity is not known. These data come from a study of vaccination and CD4 T cells after COVID-19. At the level of the study: SARS-CoV-2, HCoV-NL63, HCoV-OC43 and HCoV-229E supplied the overlapping spike peptides used to stimulate cells. Study findings and constraints: With convalescent patients, a median roughly 88% of reactive clones emerged solely after vaccination. Spike mono-reactivity was found in 304 of the 307 vaccine-specific clones identified in convalescent patients.

With the Oncomine TCR Beta short-read assay, DNA from cultured CD4+ T cells was sequenced. One entry per CDR3 protein results from TCRdb running MiXCR on the PCR reads. The data hold more than 15,000 distinct CDR3 sequences, with less than 70% observed a single time. The CDR3 has 15 residues. Germline CDR1 reads LNHDA; CDR2 reads SQIVND (reference sequence). J gave up 4 bases and V 5 bases, and 8 bases lay outside the gene matches. Described treatment: approximately 9-day PBMC culture with coronavirus spike peptide pools or control peptides (ViraFEST assay). ViraFEST used peptide pools to expand antigen-specific T cells before TCR sequencing.

Sequences were obtained from CD4+ T cells from blood, cultured in vitro. This chain connects TRBV19 to TRBJ2-7, with 10 positions matching TRBD1. The sequence was obtained from a human donor who had recovered from COVID-19. This chain's CDR3 is CASSLQPGQGYEQYF. The CDR3 DNA follows: TGTGCCAGTAGTCTCCAACCGGGACAGGGGTACGAGCAGTACTTC.